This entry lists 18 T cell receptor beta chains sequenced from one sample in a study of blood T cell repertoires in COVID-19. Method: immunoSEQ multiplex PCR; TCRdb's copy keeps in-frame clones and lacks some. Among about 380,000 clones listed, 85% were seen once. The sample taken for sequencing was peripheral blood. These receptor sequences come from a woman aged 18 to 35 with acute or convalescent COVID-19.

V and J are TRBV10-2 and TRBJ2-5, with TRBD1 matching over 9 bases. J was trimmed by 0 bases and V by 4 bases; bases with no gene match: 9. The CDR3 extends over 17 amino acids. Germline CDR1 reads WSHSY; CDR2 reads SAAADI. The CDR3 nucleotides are TGCGCCAGCAGTGTCCCGGGACAGGGAAAGTACCAAGAGACCCAGTACTTC. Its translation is CASSVPGQGKYQETQYF.

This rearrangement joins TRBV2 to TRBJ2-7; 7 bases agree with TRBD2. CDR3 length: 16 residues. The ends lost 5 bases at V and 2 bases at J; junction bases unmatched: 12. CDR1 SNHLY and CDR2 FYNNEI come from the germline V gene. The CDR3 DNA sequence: TGTGCCAGCAGTCAGCTGTCGGGACTATTAACCTACGAGCAGTACTTC. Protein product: CASSQLSGLLTYEQYF.

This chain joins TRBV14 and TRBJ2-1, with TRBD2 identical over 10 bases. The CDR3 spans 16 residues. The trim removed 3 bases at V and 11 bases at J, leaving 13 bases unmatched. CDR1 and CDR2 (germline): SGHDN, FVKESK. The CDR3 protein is CASSHLIAGGGSKQFF. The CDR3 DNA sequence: TGTGCCAGCAGCCATCTTATAGCGGGAGGAGGCAGTAAGCAGTTCTTC.

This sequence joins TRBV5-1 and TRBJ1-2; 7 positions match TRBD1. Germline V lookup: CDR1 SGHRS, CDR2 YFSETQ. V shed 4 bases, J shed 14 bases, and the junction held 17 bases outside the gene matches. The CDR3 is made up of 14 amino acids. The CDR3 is CASSPLDRALRYTF. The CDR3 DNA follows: TGCGCCAGCAGCCCACTAGACAGGGCCTTAAGGTATACCTTC.

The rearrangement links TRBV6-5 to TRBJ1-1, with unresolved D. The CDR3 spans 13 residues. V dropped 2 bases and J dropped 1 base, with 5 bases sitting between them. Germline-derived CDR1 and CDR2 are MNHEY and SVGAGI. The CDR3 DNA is TGTGCCAGCAGTTACATAGAGAACACTGAAGCTTTCTTT. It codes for CASSYIENTEAFF.

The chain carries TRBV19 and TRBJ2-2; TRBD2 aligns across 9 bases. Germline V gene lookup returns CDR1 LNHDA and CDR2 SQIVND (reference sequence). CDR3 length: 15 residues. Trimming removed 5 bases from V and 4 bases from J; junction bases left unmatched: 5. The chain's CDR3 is CASSRLAELTGELFF. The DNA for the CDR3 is TGTGCCAGTAGTCGACTAGCGGAACTCACCGGGGAGCTGTTTTTT.

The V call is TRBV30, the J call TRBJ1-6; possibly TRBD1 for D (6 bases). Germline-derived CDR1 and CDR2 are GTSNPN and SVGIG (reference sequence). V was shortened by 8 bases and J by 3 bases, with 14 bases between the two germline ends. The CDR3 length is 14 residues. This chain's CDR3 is CAIGRDNYNSPLHF. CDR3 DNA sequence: TGTGCCATAGGGAGGGACAACTATAATTCACCCCTCCACTTT.

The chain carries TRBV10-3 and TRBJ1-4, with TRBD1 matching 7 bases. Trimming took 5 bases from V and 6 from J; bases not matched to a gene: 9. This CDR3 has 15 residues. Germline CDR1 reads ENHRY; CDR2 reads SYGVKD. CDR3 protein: CAISPQGNKDEKLFF. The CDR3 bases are TGTGCCATCAGTCCACAGGGGAATAAGGATGAAAAACTGTTTTTT.

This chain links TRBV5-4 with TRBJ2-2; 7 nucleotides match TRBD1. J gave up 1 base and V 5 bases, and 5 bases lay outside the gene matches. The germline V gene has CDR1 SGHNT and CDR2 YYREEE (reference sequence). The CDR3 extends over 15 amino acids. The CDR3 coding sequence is TGTGCCAGCAGTTCCGGACAGGAGAACACCGGGGAGCTGTTTTTT. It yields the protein CASSSGQENTGELFF.

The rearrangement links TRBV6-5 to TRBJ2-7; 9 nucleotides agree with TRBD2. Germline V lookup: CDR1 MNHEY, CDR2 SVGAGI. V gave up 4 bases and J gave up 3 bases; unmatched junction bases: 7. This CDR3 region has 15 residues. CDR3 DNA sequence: TGTGCCAGCAGTTCGTCCCCAGCGGGAGGCTACGAGCAGTACTTC. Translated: CASSSSPAGGYEQYF.

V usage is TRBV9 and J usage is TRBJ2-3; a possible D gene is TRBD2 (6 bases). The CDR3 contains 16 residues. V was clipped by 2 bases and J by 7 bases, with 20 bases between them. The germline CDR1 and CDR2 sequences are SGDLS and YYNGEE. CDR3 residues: CASSVLEGGGMYTQYF. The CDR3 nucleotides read TGTGCCAGCAGCGTTTTGGAGGGAGGCGGGATGTATACGCAGTATTTT.

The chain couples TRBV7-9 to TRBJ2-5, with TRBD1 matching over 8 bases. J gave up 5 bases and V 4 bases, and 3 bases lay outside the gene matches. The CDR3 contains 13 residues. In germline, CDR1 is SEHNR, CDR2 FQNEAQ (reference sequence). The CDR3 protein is CASSSRDRETQYF. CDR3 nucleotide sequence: TGTGCCAGCAGCTCCAGGGACAGGGAGACCCAGTACTTC.

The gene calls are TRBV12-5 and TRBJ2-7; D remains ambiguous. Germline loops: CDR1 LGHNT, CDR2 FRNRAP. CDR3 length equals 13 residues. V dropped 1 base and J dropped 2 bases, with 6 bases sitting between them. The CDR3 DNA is TGTGCTAGTGGTTTGGGGGCTGCCTACGAGCAGTACTTC. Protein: CASGLGAAYEQYF.

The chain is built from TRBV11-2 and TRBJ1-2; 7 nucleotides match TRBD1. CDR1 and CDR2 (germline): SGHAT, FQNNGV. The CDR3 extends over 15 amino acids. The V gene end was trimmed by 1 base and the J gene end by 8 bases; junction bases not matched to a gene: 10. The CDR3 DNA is TGTGCCAGCAGCTTAGCCGAGAGGAGGGGGCAGGGCTACACCTTC. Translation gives CASSLAERRGQGYTF.

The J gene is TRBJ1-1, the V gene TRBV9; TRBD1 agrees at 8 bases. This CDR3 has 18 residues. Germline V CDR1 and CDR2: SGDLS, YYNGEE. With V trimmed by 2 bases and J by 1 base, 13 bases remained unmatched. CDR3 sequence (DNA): TGTGCCAGCAGCGTGGGCCCAGGGGGCTCGGCCCAGAACACTGAAGCTTTCTTT. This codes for CASSVGPGGSAQNTEAFF.

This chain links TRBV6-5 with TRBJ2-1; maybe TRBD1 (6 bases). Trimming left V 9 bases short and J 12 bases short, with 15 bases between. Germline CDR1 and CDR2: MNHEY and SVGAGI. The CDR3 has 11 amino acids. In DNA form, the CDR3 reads TGTGCCAGTACAGGGATTAAGGGGCAGTTCTTC. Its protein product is CASTGIKGQFF.

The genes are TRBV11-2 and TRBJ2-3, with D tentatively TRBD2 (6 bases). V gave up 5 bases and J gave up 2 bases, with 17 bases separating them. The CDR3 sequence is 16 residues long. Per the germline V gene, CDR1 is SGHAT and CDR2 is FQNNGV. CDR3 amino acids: CASSPPGGGDTDTQYF. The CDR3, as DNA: TGTGCCAGCAGCCCTCCCGGAGGCGGGGACACAGATACGCAGTATTTT. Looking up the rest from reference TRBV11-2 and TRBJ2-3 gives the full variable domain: EAGVAQSPRYKIIEKRQSVAFWCNPISGHATLYWYQQILGQGPKLLIQFQNNGVVDDSQLPKDRFSAERLKGVDSTLKIQPAKLEDSAVYLCASSPPGGGDTDTQYFGPGTRLTVL.

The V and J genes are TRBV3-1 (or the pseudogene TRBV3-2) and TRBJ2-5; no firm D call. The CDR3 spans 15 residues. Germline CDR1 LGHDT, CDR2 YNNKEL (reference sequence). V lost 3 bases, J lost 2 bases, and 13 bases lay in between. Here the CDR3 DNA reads TGTGCCAGCAGCCAGGGTAGGTCTAGTCAAGAGACCCAGTACTTC. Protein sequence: CASSQGRSSQETQYF.